These 20 T cell receptor beta chains share one sample of origin, sequenced in a study (dated by TCRdb to about 2017). Data came from an Illumina HiSeq 2500. TCRdb reanalyzed the raw reads on its own, using fastp at Q25 for trimming and MiXCR for clone calling, and kept in-frame beta chains. Every CDR3 protein is listed once, alongside the most common genes and DNA of its rows. Across this sample there are 900 to 1,400 distinct CDR3 sequences, with less than 45% seen only once. Of the sample, about two thirds is held by the ten largest clones. Sequencing was done on a sample of CD8+ T cells (not recorded whether cultured). These receptors were taken from a male donor.

As for this clonotype: The final CDR3 position lacks the conserved phenylalanine or tryptophan, pointing to a likely read error. It is unclear where the CDR3 begins or ends on the DNA, so no DNA is shown, and the CDR3 is as TCRdb lists it. This chain links TRBV19 with TRBJ1-6. The CDR3 length is 13 residues, termini included. Germline loops: CDR1 LNHDA, CDR2 SQIVND (reference sequence). The CDR3 region is CASSMRSSSPLRL.

This clonotype has only a few counts. The J gene is TRBJ1-1, the V gene TRBV19; unclear D gene. Per the germline V gene, CDR1 is LNHDA and CDR2 is SQIVND (reference sequence). Trimming took off 1 base at V and 7 bases at J, with 10 bases between the two ends. The CDR3 runs 13 residues. The CDR3 coding sequence is TGTGCCAGTAGTATAGGGTCAGGAATTGAAGCTTTCTTT. This sequence encodes CASSIGSGIEAFF.

V and J are TRBV19 and TRBJ2-1; perhaps TRBD1 as D (6 bases). CDR1 LNHDA and CDR2 SQIVND come from the germline V gene (reference sequence). The CDR3 sequence is 12 residues long. V was shortened by 3 bases and J by 8 bases, with 8 bases between the two germline ends. The DNA for the CDR3 is TGTGCCAGTAGTATCAAGGGGGATGAGCAGTTCTTC. It yields the protein CASSIKGDEQFF.

This clonotype is medium-sized (0.01 to 0.1%). The chain links TRBV19 to TRBJ2-3, with unresolved D. The CDR3 has 15 amino acids. Trimming took off 2 bases at V and 7 bases at J, with 16 bases between the two ends. The germline V gene has CDR1 LNHDA and CDR2 SQIVND (reference sequence). The CDR3: CASSIYGSPTNTQYF. The CDR3 DNA reads as TGTGCCAGTAGTATATACGGCAGTCCGACAAATACGCAGTATTTT.

On this clonotype: Germline is not matched at one junction end, which may reflect a read error. The chain joins TRBV27 to TRBJ1-6; 8 nucleotides match TRBD1. The CDR3 sequence is 13 residues long. Germline values: CDR1 MNHEY, CDR2 SMNVEV (reference sequence). CDR3 protein: CASSYGQGPPLHF. The CDR3 DNA reads as TGTGCCAGCAGTTATGGACAGGGTCCCCCCCTCCATTTT.

Judged by abundance, this clonotype is large (0.1 to 1%). The rearrangement joins TRBV19 to TRBJ2-1; D unresolved. The V end lost 2 bases, the J end lost 9 bases, and 11 bases lay between the germline ends. Germline CDR1 LNHDA, CDR2 SQIVND (reference sequence). The CDR3 covers 13 residues. The chain's CDR3 is CASSIISVGEQFF. The CDR3 nucleotides read TGTGCCAGTAGTATAATTTCCGTCGGTGAGCAGTTCTTC.

To note about this clonotype: A single base separates this from a much larger clone, so it may be a read error. This chain joins TRBV5-6 and TRBJ2-1, with a tentative D call TRBD2 (6 bases). Trimming left V 7 bases short and J 5 bases short, with 16 bases between. The germline V gene encodes CDR1 SGHDT and CDR2 YYEEEE. The CDR3 runs 14 residues. Written as DNA, the CDR3 is TGTGCCAGCGGCAGGTGGGGACTTAACAATGAGCAGTTCTTC. It specifies CASGRWGLNNEQFF.

This clonotype has only a few counts. A much larger clone lies a single base off, so this may be a read error. This rearrangement joins TRBV19 to TRBJ1-2, with D hard to call. CDR3 length equals 12 residues. Germline CDR1 and CDR2: LNHDA and SQIVND (reference sequence). The CDR3 sequence: CASSTGYYGCTF. As DNA, the CDR3 is TGTGCCAGTAGTACGGGGTACTATGGCTGCACCTTC.

Concerning this clonotype: One end of the junction does not line up with germline, which may come from a read error. The genes are TRBV24-1 and TRBJ2-1; the match to TRBD2 covers 8 bases. Germline CDR1 and CDR2: KGHDR and SFDVKD. This CDR3 has 15 residues. CDR3 bases: TGTGCCACCGGTGATTCTAGCGGGCCCTGCAATGGGCAGTTCTTC. The encoded protein is CATGDSSGPCNGQFF.

V and J are TRBV19 and TRBJ2-1, with D unresolved. The V end lost 2 bases, the J end lost 9 bases, and 11 bases lay between the germline ends. Germline V gives CDR1 LNHDA, CDR2 SQIVND (reference sequence). The CDR3 totals 13 residues. CDR3 residues: CASSIIYVGEQFF. As DNA, the CDR3 is TGTGCCAGTAGTATAATTTATGTCGGTGAGCAGTTCTTC.

This clonotype has more than one count but fewer than ten. The chain uses TRBV19 and TRBJ1-6; D unclear. Germline-derived CDR1 and CDR2 are LNHDA and SQIVND (reference sequence). The ends were cut back, 3 bases at V and 9 bases at J, with 9 bases in the middle. The CDR3 spans 13 residues. The CDR3 region has the DNA TGTGCCAGTAGTATGCGGGCTTCTTCACCCCTCCACTTT. Protein: CASSMRASSPLHF.

This clonotype showed up just a few times. Compared with germline, one end of the junction differs, possibly owing to a read error. V and J are TRBV19 and TRBJ1-5; possible D gene TRBD1, 6 bases. The CDR3 consists of 16 residues. Germline CDR1 is LNHDA and CDR2 is SQIVND (reference sequence). CDR3 in amino acids: CASSIFGGAGNQPRHF. The CDR3 nucleotides are TGTGCCAGTAGTATATTTGGGGGCGCGGGTAATCAGCCCCGGCATTTT.

Remarks on this clonotype: An end of the junction does not agree with germline; a read error may underlie this. This rearrangement joins TRBV19 to TRBJ1-1; D remains ambiguous. CDR1 is LNHDA, CDR2 SQIVND, per germline (reference sequence). CDR3 size: 15 residues. CDR3 sequence: CASSHTGSVNTEASF. The DNA of the CDR3 is TGTGCCAGTAGTCATACGGGTTCTGTTAACACTGAAGCTTCCTTT.

Details on this clonotype: A much larger clone differs from this one at a single base, so this may be a read error. This rearrangement joins TRBV19 to TRBJ2-7, with D hard to call. The CDR3 loop spans 13 amino acids. CDR1 is LNHDA and CDR2 is SQIVND in the germline V gene (reference sequence). For the CDR3, the DNA is TGTGCCAGTGGTATCCGTTCGTCAGACGAGCAGTACTTC. Protein product: CASGIRSSDEQYF.

This clonotype rates as large. The chain employs TRBV7-6 and TRBJ2-3; TRBD1 matches 10 bases. CDR3 length: 16 residues. Germline lookup yields CDR1 SGHVS and CDR2 FNYEAQ. V lost 4 bases and J lost 6; bases outside the gene matches: 10. The CDR3: CASSSTGTGAWDTQYF. In nucleotides, the CDR3 is TGTGCCAGCAGCTCGACCGGGACAGGGGCCTGGGATACGCAGTATTTT.

Turning to this clonotype: The conserved phenylalanine or tryptophan normally closing the CDR3 is absent here, so this likely arose from a read error. It is unclear where the CDR3 begins or ends on the DNA, so no DNA is shown, and the CDR3 is as TCRdb lists it. The chain couples TRBV19 to TRBJ1-2; the table names TRBD1, a call not compared with the DNA. The CDR3 is 13 amino acids in total, end residues counted. Germline lookup yields CDR1 LNHDA and CDR2 SQIVND (reference sequence). The CDR3 region is CASSINTGYGYIS.

The gene calls are TRBV6-2 or TRBV6-3 and TRBJ1-4; D is undetermined. The ends were cut back, 8 bases at V and 7 bases at J, with 29 bases in the middle. Per germline, CDR1 MNHEY and CDR2 SVGEGT. This CDR3 spans 18 amino acids. The CDR3: CASGPSRILAGETEKLFF. The CDR3 nucleotides read TGTGCCAGCGGTCCGTCGCGCATACTGGCAGGAGAGACTGAAAAACTGTTTTTT.

For this clonotype: This could be a read error, since a much larger clone is one nucleotide away. The chain joins TRBV7-8 to TRBJ1-1, with D maybe TRBD1 (5 bases). This CDR3 comprises 15 residues. V was pared by 9 bases and J by 1 base, with 18 bases between. Germline values: CDR1 SGHVS, CDR2 FQNEAQ. CDR3 coding DNA: TGTGCCAGAAGACTGGGGCGGGTGTCGAACACTGAAGCTTTCTTT. As protein: CARRLGRVSNTEAFF.

This clonotype came up many times. CDR3 DNA: TGTGCCAGCAGCTTAACGGCAGGTCCAACAGATACGCAGTATTTT. It encodes CASSLTAGPTDTQYF. The V gene is TRBV7-9, the J gene TRBJ2-3; D call uncertain. The germline CDR1 and CDR2 sequences are SEHNR and FQNEAQ (reference sequence). V gave up 2 bases and J gave up 3 bases, with 12 bases separating them. This CDR3 contains 15 residues.

A word on this clonotype: The junction and the germline gene differ at one end; a read error may be behind it. V usage is TRBV19 and J usage is TRBJ1-2, with 7 bases lining up with TRBD1. This CDR3 comprises 15 residues. From germline, CDR1 is LNHDA and CDR2 SQIVND (reference sequence). The DNA of the CDR3 is TGTGCCAGTAGTACCCATACAGGGGCTAACAATGGCTACACCTTC. Amino acids: CASSTHTGANNGYTF.